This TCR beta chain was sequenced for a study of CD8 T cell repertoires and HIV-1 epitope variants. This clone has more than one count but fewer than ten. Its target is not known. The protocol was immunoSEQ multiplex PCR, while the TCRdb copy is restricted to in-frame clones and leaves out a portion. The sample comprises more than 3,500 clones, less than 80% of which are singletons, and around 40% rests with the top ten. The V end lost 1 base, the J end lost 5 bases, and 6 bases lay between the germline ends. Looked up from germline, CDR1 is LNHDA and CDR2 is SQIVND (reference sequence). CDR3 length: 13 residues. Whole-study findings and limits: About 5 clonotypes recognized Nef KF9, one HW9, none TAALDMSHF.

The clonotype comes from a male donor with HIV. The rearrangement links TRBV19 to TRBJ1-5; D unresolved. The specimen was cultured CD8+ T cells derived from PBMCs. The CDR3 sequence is CASSIAIHQPQHF. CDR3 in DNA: TGTGCCAGTAGTATAGCCATCCATCAGCCCCAGCATTTT.